A single sample is the source of the 19 T cell receptor beta chains below, sequenced in a study of spatial heterogeneity in lung cancer. TCRdb analysed the 5' RACE reads with MiXCR anew, one entry per CDR3 protein. The sample consists of some 16,000 distinct CDR3 sequences, 3.6% of them appearing once. Time point meaning: sample taken at primary tumor resection. The material sequenced was normal lung tissue next to the tumor, taken at surgery. These receptors were obtained from a male donor with early-stage non-small cell lung cancer.

The sample holds many counts of this clonotype. This beta chain slipped into a library made for alpha chains as a stray read, so its size is not meaningful. The genes are TRBV4-1 and TRBJ1-5; D might be TRBD1 (5 bases). Trimming removed 4 bases at V and 5 bases at J, with 18 bases between. Germline V CDR1 and CDR2: MGHRA, YSYEKL. This CDR3 is built from 16 residues. CDR3 sequence (DNA): TGCGCCAGCAGCCCAAGAGGGGCAGACATCTATCAGCCCCAGCATTTT. It translates to CASSPRGADIYQPQHF.

This clonotype was observed many times. With the library built for alpha chains, this beta chain is off target and its frequency is not meaningful. The gene calls are TRBV28 and TRBJ2-7; 9 bases align to TRBD1. CDR1 is MDHEN and CDR2 is SYDVKM in the germline V gene. This CDR3 contains 15 residues. Trimming took 5 bases from V and 7 from J; bases not matched to a gene: 12. The CDR3: CASSLPGQGPREQYF. CDR3 DNA: TGTGCCAGCAGTCTCCCGGGACAGGGCCCGCGGGAGCAGTACTTC.

This clonotype showed up many times. Found in a library prepared for alpha chains, this beta chain is an off-target read, and its abundance has little meaning. The DNA for the CDR3 is TGTGCCAGCAGTACTCCCGGGACAGGGCCGAATCAGCCCCAGCATTTT. Residues: CASSTPGTGPNQPQHF. The chain couples TRBV12-3 or TRBV12-4 to TRBJ1-5; the match to TRBD1 covers 9 bases. Germline trimming cut 5 bases from V and 4 bases from J; bases unmatched to any gene: 9. There are 16 residues in the CDR3.

This clonotype was picked up many times. A library prepared for alpha chains yielded this beta chain as an off-target read; its size is of little meaning. The gene calls are TRBV4-3 and TRBJ2-3; possibly TRBD2 for D (5 bases). V was clipped by 3 bases and J by 2 bases, with 12 bases between them. From germline, CDR1 is LGHNA and CDR2 YSLEER. The CDR3 extends over 15 amino acids. The CDR3 sequence is CASSQQSGSTDTQYF. The CDR3, as DNA: TGCGCCAGCAGCCAGCAGAGCGGCTCCACAGATACGCAGTATTTT.

This clonotype has at least ten counts. Since the library was made to target alpha chains, this beta chain is a stray read and its abundance is not meaningful. The chain joins TRBV2 to TRBJ1-4, with 9 nucleotides matching TRBD1. Trimming at V came to 4 bases and at J to 6 bases, leaving 9 bases not matched to a gene. CDR1 SNHLY and CDR2 FYNNEI come from the germline V gene. The CDR3 length is 16 residues. Here the CDR3 DNA reads TGTGCCAGCAGTGTCCCGGGACAGGGAGGGGATGAAAAACTGTTTTTT. Protein product: CASSVPGQGGDEKLFF.

This clonotype occurred many times. This beta chain represents an off-target read in a library built for alpha chains; its size is of limited meaning. This sequence joins TRBV7-2 and TRBJ2-1, with D hard to call. This CDR3 contains 11 residues. CDR1 SGHTA and CDR2 FQGNSA come from the germline V gene. The germline V and J ends were trimmed by 5 bases and 7 bases, with 6 bases remaining between them. CDR3 coding DNA: TGTGCCAGCAGCCATATGAATGAGCAGTTCTTC. It is translated as CASSHMNEQFF.

This clonotype was seen ten or more times. Found in a library prepared for alpha chains, this beta chain is an off-target read, and its abundance has little meaning. The rearrangement uses TRBV3-1 and TRBJ2-1; D is possibly TRBD1 or TRBD2 (6 bases each). V dropped 1 base and J dropped 4 bases, with 20 bases sitting between them. The CDR3 consists of 18 residues. Germline lookup yields CDR1 LGHDT and CDR2 YNNKEL (reference sequence). The CDR3 sequence is CASSQVGRRGSRYNEQFF. In DNA, the CDR3 is TGTGCCAGCAGCCAAGTGGGAAGGAGGGGGAGTAGGTACAATGAGCAGTTCTTC.

In this sample, this clonotype turned up many times. This beta chain is a stray read from a library made for alpha chains; its abundance is not meaningful. The chain employs TRBV12-3 or TRBV12-4 and TRBJ2-1; 9 bases line up with TRBD2. The CDR3 contains 15 residues. V dropped 6 bases and J dropped 7; count of bases not matched to a gene: 10. CDR3 loop: CASSRPLAGGNEQFF. CDR3 in DNA: TGTGCCAGCAGCCGCCCACTAGCGGGTGGGAATGAGCAGTTCTTC.

This clonotype is medium-sized within its sample. The library was designed around alpha chains, so this beta chain is a stray read whose abundance carries little weight. The chain carries TRBV7-9 and TRBJ2-5, with 9 bases identical to TRBD2. This CDR3 spans 15 amino acids. Germline trimming cut 6 bases from V and 4 bases from J; bases unmatched to any gene: 9. CDR1 is SEHNR, CDR2 FQNEAQ, per germline (reference sequence). This chain's CDR3 is CASSYSSGGIETQYF. The CDR3 bases are TGTGCCAGCAGTTATTCCAGCGGGGGGATAGAGACCCAGTACTTC. The full variable domain, rest sourced from reference TRBV7-9 and TRBJ2-5, is DTGVSQNPRHKITKRGQNVTFRCDPISEHNRLYWYRQTLGQGPEFLTYFQNEAQLEKSRLLSDRFSAERPKGSFSTLEIQRTEQGDSAMYLCASSYSSGGIETQYFGPGTRLLVL.

This clonotype was counted ten times or more. Because the library targeted alpha chains, this beta chain is an off-target read whose size means little. The rearrangement links TRBV6-2 or TRBV6-3 to TRBJ1-2; D possibly corresponds to TRBD1 (6 bases). The CDR3 is made up of 16 amino acids. Germline CDR1 reads MNHEY; CDR2 reads SVGEGT. V was pared by 0 bases and J by 6 bases, with 17 bases between. The chain's CDR3 is CASSYSKSVRGHGYTF. The CDR3 nucleotides are TGTGCCAGCAGTTACTCGAAAAGCGTCAGGGGTCATGGCTACACCTTC.

This clonotype was detected only a few times. A library prepared for alpha chains yielded this beta chain as an off-target read; its size is of little meaning. The rearrangement links TRBV12-3 or TRBV12-4 to TRBJ2-3; D not resolved. This CDR3 region has 12 residues. Trimming left V 6 bases short and J 3 bases short, with 7 bases between. CDR3 DNA: TGTGCCAGCAGAGAAGTAACAGATACGCAGTATTTT. Amino acids: CASREVTDTQYF.

This clonotype was observed at least ten times. This beta chain is off target for a library built for alpha chains, so its abundance means little. The chain carries TRBV15 and TRBJ1-2; no definite D call. Trimming removed 11 bases at V and 2 bases at J, with 18 bases between. The CDR3 runs to 14 residues. Germline lookup yields CDR1 LNHNV and CDR2 YYDKDF (reference sequence). Here the CDR3 reads CASREGAGNYGYTF. The CDR3 nucleotides are TGTGCCTCCCGTGAGGGCGCGGGGAACTATGGCTACACCTTC.

This clonotype was recorded at least ten times. Since the library was made to target alpha chains, this beta chain is a stray read and its abundance is not meaningful. This chain joins TRBV4-1 and TRBJ2-1, with 8 nucleotides matching TRBD2. Germline V CDR1 and CDR2: MGHRA, YSYEKL. The CDR3 runs 16 residues. With 0 bases clipped from V and 8 bases from J, the junction kept 9 bases outside the gene matches. CDR3 sequence (DNA): TGCGCCAGCAGCCAAGACGCCGGGAGGGCCGGGGATGAGCAGTTCTTC. Protein sequence: CASSQDAGRAGDEQFF.

This clonotype occurred many times. Found in a library prepared for alpha chains, this beta chain is an off-target read, and its abundance has little meaning. The chain recombines TRBV20-1 with TRBJ2-3, with a weak D call TRBD2 (6 bases). Deletions cut 3 bases from V and 4 bases from J, with 17 bases between. This CDR3 has 15 amino acids. Germline loops: CDR1 DFQATT, CDR2 SNEGSKA (reference sequence). The CDR3 loop reads CSARGGAGGADTQYF. The DNA for the CDR3 is TGCAGTGCTAGGGGAGGCGCGGGCGGCGCAGATACGCAGTATTTT.

This clonotype was detected ten times or more. A library made for alpha chains picked up this beta chain off target, so its size means little. V usage is TRBV6-5 and J usage is TRBJ2-3, with D perhaps TRBD2 (6 bases). The CDR3 runs to 15 residues. V dropped 4 bases and J dropped 2 bases, with 13 bases sitting between them. Germline assignment: CDR1 MNHEY and CDR2 SVGAGI. The CDR3 bases are TGTGCCAGCAGTTCCTCGGGGGAAGTCACAGATACGCAGTATTTT. This translates into CASSSSGEVTDTQYF.

This clonotype was picked up many times. Found in a library prepared for alpha chains, this beta chain is an off-target read, and its abundance has little meaning. V and J are TRBV5-1 and TRBJ2-3, with TRBD2 matching 10 bases. J lost 2 bases, V lost 4 bases, and 10 bases had no gene match. Germline loops: CDR1 SGHRS, CDR2 YFSETQ. CDR3 length: 17 residues. CDR3 DNA: TGCGCCAGCAGCACCAGAGCCCTAGCGGGGGCCACAGATACGCAGTATTTT. It specifies CASSTRALAGATDTQYF.

This clonotype is termed medium-sized (0.01 to 0.1%). Within a library made for alpha chains, this beta chain is off target, and its count is uninformative. V is TRBV12-3 or TRBV12-4 and J is TRBJ2-3; D unresolved. This CDR3 is 15 amino acids long. Trimming cost V 1 base and J 4 bases, with 12 bases left between them. CDR3 bases: TGTGCCAGCAGTTTAGACGCTCAAGCTGCAGATACGCAGTATTTT. Amino acid sequence: CASSLDAQAADTQYF.

This clonotype was recorded at least ten times. For a library built for alpha chains, this beta chain is a stray read; little rests on its size. The CDR3 reads CASSPISPDTQYF. CDR3 nucleotides: TGTGCCAGCTCACCAATTAGCCCAGATACGCAGTATTTT. The chain links TRBV18 to TRBJ2-3, with D unclear. CDR3 length: 13 residues. Between the trimmed V and J ends, which lost 2 bases and 4 bases, there was a span of 7 bases. Germline V gene sequence: CDR1 KGHSH, CDR2 LQKENI.

This clonotype occurred many times. This beta chain lies outside the target of a library built for alpha chains; its clone size means little. This chain uses TRBV20-1 with TRBJ1-2; TRBD1 matches 8 bases. The length of the CDR3 is 15 residues. CDR1 is DFQATT, CDR2 SNEGSKA, per germline (reference sequence). V dropped 6 bases and J dropped 8; count of bases not matched to a gene: 17. CDR3 in amino acids: CSATPPTGVVWGYTF. The CDR3 DNA reads as TGCAGTGCCACTCCGCCGACAGGGGTCGTATGGGGCTACACCTTC.